The subject of this entry is one T cell receptor (beta chain). The sample belongs to a study of early stage breast cancer tumors. In the study overall: Most invasive tumors, twelve of 16, were ER+/PR+/HER2-.

CDR1 is SEHNR, CDR2 FQNEAQ, per germline (reference sequence). This CDR3 has 16 amino acids. V was cut by 2 bases and J by 4 bases, with 15 bases left in between. Profiled with immunoSEQ multiplex PCR; TCRdb holds only in-frame clones, not every one. The data contain about 9,000 clones, 66% of them seen just once; the ten biggest clones take up about 6.6%. Sequencing was performed on breast tumor tissue. The TCR was taken from a person aged 50-59 years with breast cancer. The chain carries TRBV7-9 and TRBJ1-5, with D uncertain. Written as DNA, the CDR3 is TGTGCCAGCAGCTTATCGGGGATCGACCGAAATCAGCCCCAGCATTTT. Translating it yields CASSLSGIDRNQPQHF.